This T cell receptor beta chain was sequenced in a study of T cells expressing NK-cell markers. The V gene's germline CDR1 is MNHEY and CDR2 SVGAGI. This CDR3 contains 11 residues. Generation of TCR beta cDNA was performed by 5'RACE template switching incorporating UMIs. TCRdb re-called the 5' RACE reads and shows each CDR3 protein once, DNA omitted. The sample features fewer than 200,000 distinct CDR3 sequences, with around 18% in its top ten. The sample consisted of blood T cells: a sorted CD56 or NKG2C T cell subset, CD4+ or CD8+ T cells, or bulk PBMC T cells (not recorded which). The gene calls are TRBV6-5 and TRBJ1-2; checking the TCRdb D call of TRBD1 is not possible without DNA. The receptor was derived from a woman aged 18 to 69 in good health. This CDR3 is CASSSGVGYTF.